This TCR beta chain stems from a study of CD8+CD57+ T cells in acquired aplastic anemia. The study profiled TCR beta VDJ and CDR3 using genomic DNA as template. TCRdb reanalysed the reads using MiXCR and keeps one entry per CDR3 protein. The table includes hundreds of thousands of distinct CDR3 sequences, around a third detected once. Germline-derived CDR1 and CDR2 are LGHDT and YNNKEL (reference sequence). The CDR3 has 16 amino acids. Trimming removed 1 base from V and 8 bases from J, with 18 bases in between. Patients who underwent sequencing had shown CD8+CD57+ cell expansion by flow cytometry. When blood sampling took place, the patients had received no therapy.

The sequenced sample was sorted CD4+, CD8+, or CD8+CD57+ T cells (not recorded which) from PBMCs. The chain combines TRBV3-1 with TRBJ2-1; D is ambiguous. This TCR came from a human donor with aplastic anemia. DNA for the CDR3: TGTGCCAGCAGCCAAGGGACGGGCCGGACCCTCGATGAGCAGTTCTTC. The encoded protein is CASSQGTGRTLDEQFF.